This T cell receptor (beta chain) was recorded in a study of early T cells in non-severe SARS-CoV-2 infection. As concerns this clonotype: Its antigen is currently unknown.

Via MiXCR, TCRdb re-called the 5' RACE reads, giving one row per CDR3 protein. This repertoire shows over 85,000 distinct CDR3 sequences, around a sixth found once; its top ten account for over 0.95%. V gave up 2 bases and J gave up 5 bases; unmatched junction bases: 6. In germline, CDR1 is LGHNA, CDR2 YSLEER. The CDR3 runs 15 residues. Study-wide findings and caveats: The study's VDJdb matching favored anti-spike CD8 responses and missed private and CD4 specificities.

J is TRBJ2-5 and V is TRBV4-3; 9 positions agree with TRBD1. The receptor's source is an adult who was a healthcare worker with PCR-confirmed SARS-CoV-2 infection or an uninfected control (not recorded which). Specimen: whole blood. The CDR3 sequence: CASSQNRGPGETQYF. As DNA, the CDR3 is TGCGCCAGCAGCCAAAACAGGGGGCCAGGGGAGACCCAGTACTTC.